A selection of T cell receptor beta chains follows, all from one sample in a study of blood T cell repertoires in COVID-19. The repertoire was sequenced with immunoSEQ multiplex PCR; TCRdb's copy has only in-frame clones and lacks some. Among approximately 230,000 clones, roughly three quarters were seen once, and the ten largest hold roughly 4.2%. The specimen sequenced was peripheral blood. These receptors were taken from a woman aged 40 to 50 with active or convalescent COVID-19. CDR3s include the opening cysteine and the closing phenylalanine or tryptophan. A D gene is named only where the DNA matches it firmly. Rows give clone size only sometimes, using once, few, many, or a class for an expanded clone.

V,J,D,size,CDR3,DNA
TRBV18,TRBJ1-1,NA,NA,CASSPGILNTEAFF,TGTGCCAGCTCACCGGGCATTTTGAACACTGAAGCTTTCTTT
TRBV5-1,TRBJ2-2,NA,NA,CASSPDTNTGELFF,TGCGCCAGCAGCCCTGACACTAACACCGGGGAGCTGTTTTTT
TRBV5-1,TRBJ2-5,TRBD1,NA,CASSGDTGGGETQYF,TGCGCCAGCAGCGGAGATACAGGGGGAGGAGAGACCCAGTACTTC
TRBV5-6,TRBJ2-1,TRBD2,NA,CASSLPSGGLYNEQFF,TGTGCCAGCAGCTTGCCTAGCGGGGGATTATACAATGAGCAGTTCTTC
TRBV30,TRBJ1-5,TRBD1,NA,CAWSAAGGLQPQHF,TGTGCCTGGAGTGCAGCAGGGGGCCTTCAGCCCCAGCATTTT
TRBV6-1,TRBJ2-7,NA,few,CASSELKSLYEQYF,TGTGCCAGCAGTGAACTCAAAAGCCTATACGAGCAGTACTTC
TRBV30,TRBJ1-2,NA,NA,CAFLGDNYGYTF,TGTGCCTTCCTAGGAGATAACTATGGCTACACCTTC
TRBV10-3,TRBJ1-4,NA,NA,CAISAGTTNEKLFF,TGTGCCATCAGCGCCGGGACAACAAATGAAAAACTGTTTTTT
TRBV28,TRBJ1-4,NA,NA,CASSSWGREKLFF,TGTGCCAGCAGTTCCTGGGGGCGTGAAAAACTGTTTTTT
TRBV28,TRBJ1-2,NA,NA,CASSPSGTSNYGYTF,TGTGCCAGCAGTCCATCCGGGACATCTAACTATGGCTACACCTTC
TRBV6-6,TRBJ2-2,TRBD1,NA,CASSNLGQGPGELFF,TGTGCCAGCAGTAACCTCGGACAGGGACCCGGGGAGCTGTTTTTT
TRBV27,TRBJ1-1,NA,NA,CASSLSRNTEAFF,TGTGCCAGCAGTTTATCGCGGAACACTGAAGCTTTCTTT
TRBV15,TRBJ1-1,NA,NA,CATSVRGSEAFF,TGTGCCACCAGCGTAAGGGGCTCTGAAGCTTTCTTT
TRBV19,TRBJ1-5,NA,NA,CASSIRGYNQPQHF,TGTGCCAGTAGTATCAGGGGATACAATCAGCCCCAGCATTTT
TRBV10-3,TRBJ1-5,NA,NA,CAISELLSNQPQHF,TGTGCCATCAGTGAGCTCCTTAGCAATCAGCCCCAGCATTTT
TRBV5-1,TRBJ1-1,NA,NA,CASSLLPSDTEAFF,TGCGCCAGCAGCTTGCTCCCTTCGGACACTGAAGCTTTCTTT
TRBV6-6,TRBJ1-1,NA,NA,CASSMPGISPQEVAFF,TGTGCCAGCAGTATGCCGGGAATATCCCCGCAAGAGGTGGCTTTCTTT
TRBV4-2,TRBJ1-2,TRBD1,NA,CASSQDPGTGAYGYTF,TGTGCCAGCAGCCAAGATCCCGGGACAGGGGCCTATGGCTACACCTTC
TRBV18,TRBJ2-3,TRBD2,NA,CASSPATGLVADTQYF,TGTGCCAGCTCACCGGCTACGGGACTAGTAGCAGATACGCAGTATTTT
TRBV19,TRBJ1-2,TRBD1,NA,CASRDRGGFNYGYTF,TGTGCCAGTCGCGACAGGGGGGGTTTTAACTATGGCTACACCTTC
TRBV15,TRBJ1-2,TRBD1,NA,CATSREQGAYGYTF,TGTGCCACCAGCAGAGAACAGGGGGCCTATGGCTACACCTTC
TRBV23-1,TRBJ1-4,TRBD1,NA,CASSHTGTANEKLFF,TGCGCCAGCAGTCATACCGGGACAGCTAATGAAAAACTGTTTTTT
TRBV3-1/TRBV3-2,TRBJ1-2,NA,NA,CASSQQGFKGYTF,TGTGCCAGCAGCCAACAGGGATTTAAGGGCTACACCTTC